This T cell receptor (beta chain) was sequenced during a study of OX40 agonist ivuxolimab in advanced cancers. Background on the study: Patients were treated with ivuxolimab, an agonistic anti-OX40 (CD134) antibody.

Findings and limits, study-wide: The authors did not determine the antigen specificity of the expanded peripheral T cells.

The V and J ends lost 5 bases and 3 bases, in that order; junction bases with no gene match: 8. The CDR3 runs 16 residues. CDR1 and CDR2 from the germline V gene are SGHRS and YFSETQ. The repertoire was sequenced with immunoSEQ multiplex PCR; TCRdb's copy has only in-frame clones and lacks some. The sample lists tens of thousands of clones, roughly 93% occurring once. Turning to this clone: Its antigen is not identified.

The chain is built from TRBV5-1 and TRBJ1-6; TRBD1 matches at 7 bases. The specimen was CD4+ or CD8+ T cells sorted from blood, collected in a trial of the OX40 agonist ivuxolimab. The clonotype comes from an adult with an advanced solid tumor such as melanoma, head and neck, liver or kidney cancer. The CDR3 nucleotides are TGCGCCAGCAGTGGAACAGGGGCGGGCTATAATTCACCCCTCCACTTT. This sequence encodes CASSGTGAGYNSPLHF.